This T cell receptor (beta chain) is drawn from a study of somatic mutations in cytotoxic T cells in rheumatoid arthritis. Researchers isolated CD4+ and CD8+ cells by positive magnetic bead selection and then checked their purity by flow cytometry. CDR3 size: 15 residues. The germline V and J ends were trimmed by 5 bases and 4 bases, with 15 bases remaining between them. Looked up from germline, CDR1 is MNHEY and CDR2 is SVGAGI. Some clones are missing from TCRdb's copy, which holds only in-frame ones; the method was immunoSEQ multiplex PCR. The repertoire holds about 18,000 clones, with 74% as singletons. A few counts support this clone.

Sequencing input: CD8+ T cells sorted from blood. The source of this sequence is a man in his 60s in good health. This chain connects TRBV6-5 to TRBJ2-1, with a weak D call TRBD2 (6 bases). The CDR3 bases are TGTGCCAGCAGTCCCTTGTGGGGGAGGTACAATGAGCAGTTCTTC. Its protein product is CASSPLWGRYNEQFF.